This entry describes one T cell receptor beta chain. Its antigen is still unknown. The data were taken from a study of cytomegalovirus exposure and HLA in healthy donors. Regarding the study as a whole: Later genetic work tied a missense DCLRE1C variant to beta-chain V and J trimming. Across donors, sequencing depth was assumed by presence/absence analyses to be roughly uniform.

Primers for the PCR totalled 60 Vbeta and 13 Jbeta. TCRdb's table, derived via immunoSEQ multiplex PCR, lists solely in-frame clones and lacks some. The sample records fewer than 250,000 clones, around 78% being singletons. The CDR3 consists of 17 residues. J was trimmed by 4 bases and V by 11 bases; bases with no gene match: 19. The germline CDR1 and CDR2 sequences are SNHLY and FYNNEI. Sequenced: PBMCs. The rearrangement uses TRBV2 and TRBJ2-7, with 11 bases matching TRBD1. The sequence came from a woman aged 25 to 39 in good health and CMV-seropositive. As DNA, the CDR3 is TGTGCCGGAAAAAAGACGTTTGGGGACAGGGGGGGATACGAGCAGTACTTC. This encodes CAGKKTFGDRGGYEQYF.